Below are 5 T cell receptor beta chains sequenced from a single sample in a study of Ad26.COV2.S vaccination and SARS-CoV-2 variants. The treatment was: about 20 received Ad26.COV2.S at low or high dose, single or two shots; roughly 5 received placebo; per-sample allocation not given. Vaccine and placebo recipients were sampled on day 63 after the first injection. Produced via immunoSEQ multiplex PCR; TCRdb's table is partial and in-frame only. In the table there are about 400,000 clones, approximately 90% of which are singletons. The sequencing used peripheral blood, collected in a trial of Ad26.COV2.S vaccine versus placebo. These receptors were obtained from a person between 18 and 59 years old who received the Ad26.COV2.S COVID-19 vaccine or a placebo.

The J gene is TRBJ2-5, the V gene TRBV7-7; TRBD2 matches at 9 bases. The junction had 8 bases not matched to a gene; V was cut back by 5 bases and J by 1 base. The germline V gene has CDR1 SSHAT and CDR2 FNYEAQ (reference sequence). The CDR3 has 16 amino acids. CDR3 nucleotide sequence: TGTGCCAGCAGCAAATTCGGCGGGGGGGTCCAAGAGACCCAGTACTTC. Translating it yields CASSKFGGGVQETQYF.

This chain connects TRBV10-2 to TRBJ1-1; unclear D gene. The CDR3 has 13 residues. CDR1 WSHSY and CDR2 SAAADI come from the germline V gene. V was clipped by 8 bases and J by 5 bases, with 15 bases between them. CDR3 sequence: CASRYGMGTEAFF. The CDR3 nucleotides read TGCGCCAGCCGATACGGGATGGGGACTGAAGCTTTCTTT.

The chain has TRBV11-2 and TRBJ1-1; a weak D match, TRBD1 (6 bases). In germline, CDR1 is SGHAT, CDR2 FQNNGV. V lost 3 bases and J 1 base, leaving 12 bases between the germline ends. CDR3 length: 15 amino acids. CDR3 residues: CASSFTGARNTEAFF. The CDR3 nucleotides are TGTGCCAGCAGCTTTACGGGGGCCAGGAACACTGAAGCTTTCTTT.

This chain uses TRBV28 with TRBJ2-3; 9 nucleotides line up with TRBD2. CDR1 and CDR2 (germline): MDHEN, SYDVKM. The ends lost 1 base at V and 4 bases at J; junction bases unmatched: 12. The CDR3 contains 18 residues. For the CDR3, the DNA is TGTGCCAGCAGTTTATCAAGGCTGCGGCGGGGGGGTTCAGATACGCAGTATTTT. Translated, it gives CASSLSRLRRGGSDTQYF. Variable domain in full (rest from reference TRBV28 and TRBJ2-3): DVKVTQSSRYLVKRTGEKVFLECVQDMDHENMFWYRQDPGLGLRLIYFSYDVKMKEKGDIPEGYSVSREKKERFSLILESASTNQTSMYLCASSLSRLRRGGSDTQYFGPGTRLTVL.

The V and J genes are TRBV27 and TRBJ1-2, with D possibly matching TRBD1 (5 bases). The CDR3 length is 17 residues. The V end was cut by 2 bases, the J end by 3 bases, with 19 bases between. CDR1 is MNHEY and CDR2 is SMNVEV in the germline V gene (reference sequence). The CDR3 DNA reads TGTGCCAGCAGTTTACGGGGGAGGGGAGACCGGGACTATGGCTACACCTTC. Translating it yields CASSLRGRGDRDYGYTF.